The sequence of this TCR beta chain was determined in a study of OX40 agonist ivuxolimab in advanced cancers. The wider study: Of mixed ages from roughly 23 to 85 and averaging roughly 60 years, the group was just under 85% male. Study-wide findings and caveats: A proportion of nonresponders additionally exhibited low normalized T-cell clonal expansion. CD4+ and CD8+ blood T cells expanded clonally by week 6 at 0.1 to 3.0 mg/kg.

As for this clone: Its antigen remains unknown.

The table came from immunoSEQ multiplex PCR; TCRdb's copy has only in-frame clones and leaves some out. The table lists about 72,000 clones, approximately 86% of them singletons, with under 1.5% in the top ten. The CDR3 spans 17 residues. V dropped 3 bases and J dropped 0; count of bases not matched to a gene: 9. Germline lookup yields CDR1 MDHEN and CDR2 SYDVKM. Sequenced material: CD4+ or CD8+ T cells sorted from blood, taken in a trial of the OX40 agonist ivuxolimab. The chain is built from TRBV28 and TRBJ2-5, with 8 bases identical to TRBD1. This TCR was recovered from an adult with an advanced solid tumor such as melanoma, head and neck, liver or kidney cancer. The CDR3 spells CASSLFFGTGHQETQYF. Here the CDR3 DNA reads TGTGCCAGCAGTTTGTTTTTCGGGACAGGCCACCAAGAGACCCAGTACTTC.